Below, 20 T cell receptor beta chains from the same sample are listed, as sequenced in a study of T-cell memory formation after mild COVID-19. TCRdb ran MiXCR on the 5' RACE reads and lists one entry per CDR3 protein. The repertoire includes fewer than 650,000 distinct CDR3 sequences, about a fifth of them detected once, and roughly 8.3% sits in the top ten. Material for sequencing was PBMCs or a T cell subset sorted from them (not recorded which). The receptor set was obtained from an adult woman who had mild COVID-19 (a few samples of this study predate the infection). Cell type and time point are not known.

This clonotype appeared many times. V gene TRBV12-3 or TRBV12-4 combines with J gene TRBJ1-2; D is unresolved. The CDR3 length is 13 residues. The V end was cut by 2 bases, the J end by 8 bases, with 12 bases between. CDR3 in DNA: TGTGCCAGCAGTTTAAAAGGGTCGGGCGGCTACACCTTC. It yields the protein CASSLKGSGGYTF.

The chain combines TRBV29-1 with TRBJ2-1; TRBD1 matches 7 bases. Trimming removed 1 base from V and 3 bases from J; junction bases left unmatched: 6. This CDR3 contains 15 residues. In germline, CDR1 is SQVTM, CDR2 ANQGSEA. CDR3 sequence (DNA): TGCAGCGTTGAAGGGTGGACAGGAGACTACAATGAGCAGTTCTTC. This sequence encodes CSVEGWTGDYNEQFF.

This clonotype has more than one count but fewer than ten. V usage is TRBV7-9 and J usage is TRBJ2-5; the D call may be TRBD1 or TRBD2 (5 bases each). The CDR3 covers 13 residues. Trimming stripped 10 bases from V and 2 bases from J, with 14 bases between. The germline gives CDR1 SEHNR, CDR2 FQNEAQ (reference sequence). The CDR3 DNA is TGTGCCACCTCGGGACGGGTTCAAGAGACCCAGTACTTC. Protein sequence: CATSGRVQETQYF.

This clonotype occurred a few times. The V gene is TRBV18, the J gene TRBJ1-1; TRBD1 aligns across 7 bases. CDR1 is KGHSH, CDR2 LQKENI, per germline. The CDR3 runs 13 residues. The V segment lost 3 bases and the J segment 6 bases; nucleotides outside the gene matches: 4. DNA of the CDR3: TGTGCCAGCTCACCGTCGGGACAGCCTGAAGCTTTCTTT. This encodes CASSPSGQPEAFF.

This clonotype occurred once. The chain links TRBV7-8 to TRBJ2-3; unclear D gene. CDR1 is SGHVS and CDR2 is FQNEAQ in the germline V gene. Trimming pared 5 bases from V and 2 bases from J, leaving 11 bases between. CDR3 length: 14 amino acids. The CDR3 bases are TGTGCCAGCAGCAACACAGAGGCCACAGATACGCAGTATTTT. It encodes CASSNTEATDTQYF.

The J gene is TRBJ2-7, the V gene TRBV4-3, with D perhaps assigned TRBD1 or TRBD2 (5 bases each). V gave up 4 bases and J gave up 4 bases, with 17 bases separating them. The germline V gene encodes CDR1 LGHNA and CDR2 YSLEER. The CDR3 has 15 residues. The CDR3 DNA reads as TGCGCCAGCAGCCTTTCCGCTACCGGGGCTTACGAGCAGTACTTC. It translates to CASSLSATGAYEQYF.

As DNA, the CDR3 is TGTGCCAGCAGCGTCGCGGGAGGGTACCAAGAGACCCAGTACTTC. As protein: CASSVAGGYQETQYF. The chain has TRBV9 and TRBJ2-5, with TRBD2 matching 9 bases. The CDR3 is 15 residues long. With V trimmed by 2 bases and J by 0 bases, 2 bases remained unmatched. The germline gives CDR1 SGDLS, CDR2 YYNGEE.

The chain employs TRBV6-2 or TRBV6-3 and TRBJ1-5; a weak D match, TRBD1 (5 bases). The CDR3 has 16 amino acids. Trimming removed 6 bases from V and 2 bases from J, with 17 bases in between. Germline lookup yields CDR1 MNHEY and CDR2 SVGEGT. CDR3 region: CASRPFRVKGNQPQHF. The CDR3 coding sequence is TGTGCCAGCAGACCATTCAGGGTCAAGGGCAATCAGCCCCAGCATTTT.

As for this clonotype: One junction end disagrees with the germline gene, perhaps due to a read error. In nucleotides, the CDR3 is TGTGCCAGCAGTAACTCCCCGGACAGGGCTGGCTACACCTTC. This translates into CASSNSPDRAGYTF. The V call is TRBV6-2 or TRBV6-3, the J call TRBJ1-2; TRBD1 agrees at 8 bases. The CDR3 length is 14 residues. The V gene's germline CDR1 is MNHEY and CDR2 SVGEGT.

This clonotype was detected a few times. The gene calls are TRBV7-2 and TRBJ2-1, with D unclear. Trimming took 5 bases from V and 8 from J, leaving 22 bases between them. Germline-derived CDR1 and CDR2 are SGHTA and FQGNSA. The CDR3 has 16 amino acids. DNA for the CDR3: TGTGCCAGCAGCCTCATCAAAGATTGGCCGGGCGATGAGCAGTTCTTC. Translating gives CASSLIKDWPGDEQFF.

CDR3 amino acids: CASSLGVGGYMNTEAFF. The CDR3 DNA reads as TGTGCCAGCAGCTTGGGGGTCGGGGGTTATATGAACACTGAAGCTTTCTTT. The chain links TRBV5-6 to TRBJ1-1, with D possibly TRBD1 on 5 matching bases. Germline-derived CDR1 and CDR2 are SGHDT and YYEEEE. The CDR3 consists of 17 residues. The germline V and J ends were trimmed by 0 bases and 0 bases, with 15 bases remaining between them.

This clonotype was counted only a few times. This sequence joins TRBV7-9 and TRBJ2-1, with 12 bases identical to TRBD2. Germline V gene lookup returns CDR1 SEHNR and CDR2 FQNEAQ (reference sequence). With V trimmed by 2 bases and J by 6 bases, 11 bases remained unmatched. The CDR3 is 18 residues long. This CDR3 is CASSLSSLAGGVANEQFF. The CDR3 DNA is TGTGCCAGCAGCTTAAGTTCCCTAGCGGGAGGGGTAGCCAATGAGCAGTTCTTC.

This clonotype appeared a few times. The chain is built from TRBV20-1 and TRBJ2-7; 9 bases match TRBD1. The CDR3 extends over 17 amino acids. V lost 3 bases to trimming and J lost 0 bases; unmatched junction nucleotides: 12. In germline, CDR1 is DFQATT, CDR2 SNEGSKA (reference sequence). CDR3 nucleotides: TGCAGTGCTAGGACGGGAAACAGGGGGCTCTCCTCCTACGAGCAGTACTTC. This codes for CSARTGNRGLSSYEQYF.

This clonotype showed up just a few times. V is TRBV7-8 and J is TRBJ2-3; D unresolved. V lost 0 bases, J lost 2 bases, and 12 bases lay in between. This CDR3 is 16 amino acids long. Germline V gene data show CDR1 as SGHVS and CDR2 as FQNEAQ. The CDR3 is CASSLALSAYTDTQYF. The CDR3 region has the DNA TGTGCCAGCAGCTTAGCACTCTCGGCCTACACAGATACGCAGTATTTT.

This clonotype has a count of ten or more. V is TRBV18 and J is TRBJ1-2, with 12 bases fitting TRBD1. There are 15 residues in the CDR3. J was trimmed by 2 bases and V by 5 bases; bases with no gene match: 3. Germline values: CDR1 KGHSH, CDR2 LQKENI. CDR3 sequence: CASSTGTGGNYGYTF. The CDR3 DNA reads TGTGCCAGCTCAACCGGGACAGGGGGCAACTATGGCTACACCTTC.

CDR3 amino acids: CASSLWTSGGNEQFF. CDR3 nucleotide sequence: TGTGCCAGCTCACTGTGGACTAGCGGGGGCAATGAGCAGTTCTTC. V and J are TRBV18 and TRBJ2-1; 13 bases fit TRBD2. Germline V gene sequence: CDR1 KGHSH, CDR2 LQKENI. With V trimmed by 4 bases and J by 6 bases, 3 bases remained unmatched. The CDR3 is made up of 15 amino acids.

The V call is TRBV12-3 or TRBV12-4, the J call TRBJ1-4; D is unresolved. The CDR3 totals 12 residues. Trimming removed 10 bases from V and 3 bases from J, with 9 bases in between. The CDR3 sequence is CATARSNEKLFF. The CDR3 nucleotides read TGTGCCACCGCACGGTCTAATGAAAAACTGTTTTTT.

In this sample, this clonotype turned up a few times. The rearrangement uses TRBV10-3 and TRBJ2-3; 7 positions agree with TRBD1. This CDR3 is 19 amino acids long. Losses at the gene ends were 2 bases for V and 2 bases for J; bases not matched to a gene: 16. Germline CDR1 ENHRY, CDR2 SYGVKD. CDR3 bases: TGTGCCATCAGTGAGCCGAGGCAAGGGAGACAGGGAACCACAGATACGCAGTATTTT. Its translation is CAISEPRQGRQGTTDTQYF.

This clonotype was recorded a few times. This rearrangement joins TRBV5-6 to TRBJ2-3; D is unresolved. V was trimmed by 4 bases and J by 0 bases, leaving 9 bases between them. The CDR3 runs 14 residues. Germline CDR1 is SGHDT and CDR2 is YYEEEE. The CDR3 reads CASSLPTSTDTQYF. The CDR3 DNA follows: TGTGCCAGCAGCCTACCGACTAGCACAGATACGCAGTATTTT.

This chain connects TRBV20-1 to TRBJ2-7; the D gene could be TRBD1 or TRBD2 (5 bases each). V lost 3 bases and J lost 3, with 15 bases in between. This CDR3 has 14 residues. Germline V gene data show CDR1 as DFQATT and CDR2 as SNEGSKA (reference sequence). CDR3 bases: TGCAGTGCTAGTCGGACTTCGGGGCGCTACGAGCAGTACTTC. Residues: CSASRTSGRYEQYF.